The present TCR beta chain was sequenced within a study of T cells in Graves' hyperthyroidism and ophthalmopathy. RNA transcripts served as the template for amplifying TCR beta CDR3 regions. Researchers ran a first-round RT-PCR on the TCR CDR3 using the HTBI primer set. TCRdb recomputed calls from the multiplex PCR reads with MiXCR, one row per CDR3 protein. The sample yields more than 250,000 distinct CDR3 sequences, around 15% seen once. CDR3 length equals 15 residues. V lost 6 bases and J 0 bases, leaving 13 bases between the germline ends. Study results and limitations: The blood repertoire included most of the expanded thyroid clonotypes above 0.001.

This clonotype was seen at least ten times. What it binds is not known. This clonotype was sampled from a woman aged 50 to 65 with Graves' hyperthyroidism that later progressed to Graves' ophthalmopathy. The sample comprised blood. J is TRBJ2-3 and V is TRBV12-3 or TRBV12-4; no definite D call. The CDR3 loop reads CASRTDLPSTDTQYF. In DNA, the CDR3 is TGTGCCAGCAGAACGGACCTCCCTAGCACAGATACGCAGTATTTT.